Listed below are T cell receptor beta chains from one sample, sequenced in a study of technical replicates of blood from several donors. The data were produced by immunoSEQ multiplex PCR, yet TCRdb's version contains in-frame clones alone and is incomplete. The repertoire holds 99,000 or so clones, with about 95% as singletons. Sequenced: T cells isolated from PBMCs. Receptors were obtained from a human donor in good health. Both conserved end residues are part of each CDR3. The D gene is left open where the match is weak. Clone size is given for some rows only: seen once, a few or many times, or a class if the clone is expanded.

size	J	D	V	DNA	CDR3
NA	TRBJ1-2	TRBD1	TRBV5-5	TGTGCCAGCAGCTTGGAGCGGGACAGGGCCCTCCCGAACTATGGCTACACCTTC	CASSLERDRALPNYGYTF
NA	TRBJ1-1	TRBD1	TRBV12-5	TGTGCTAGTGGTTTGGTAGGGAGCAGGGGGGACACTGAAGCTTTCTTT	CASGLVGSRGDTEAFF
NA	TRBJ2-1	TRBD2	TRBV11-2	TGTGCCAGCAGTCGGGAGGGCTATGAGCAGTTCTTC	CASSREGYEQFF
NA	TRBJ2-7	TRBD2	TRBV7-2	TGTGCCAGCAGCTTGACTAGCGGGAGCTCCTACGAGCAGTACTTC	CASSLTSGSSYEQYF
NA	TRBJ2-1	NA	TRBV4-1	TGCGCCAGCAGCCAAGATCGTGGCGCACTACACGGTGAGCAGTTCTTC	CASSQDRGALHGEQFF
NA	TRBJ2-1	NA	TRBV10-2	TGCGCCAGCAGTCGGGGGCGGGGGAGTTCCTACAATGAGCAGTTCTTC	CASSRGRGSSYNEQFF
NA	TRBJ2-5	TRBD1	TRBV19	TGTGCCAGTAGTATAAGGGGGCGCCGGGAGACCCAGTACTTC	CASSIRGRRETQYF
NA	TRBJ2-2	TRBD1	TRBV5-1	TGCGCCAGCAGCGGGACGACAGGGTCGGCCGGGGAGCTGTTTTTT	CASSGTTGSAGELFF
NA	TRBJ1-1	TRBD1	TRBV9	TGTGCCAGCAGCTCGGACAGGAGCAACATGAACACTGAAGCTTTCTTT	CASSSDRSNMNTEAFF
NA	TRBJ1-5	TRBD1	TRBV5-6	TGTGCCAGCAGCCGATGGACAGGGTACTATCAGCCCCAGCATTTT	CASSRWTGYYQPQHF
NA	TRBJ2-7	NA	TRBV11-2	TGTGCCAGCAGCCCGTACAGGGTTCTCGAGCAGTACTTC	CASSPYRVLEQYF
NA	TRBJ1-1	TRBD1	TRBV29-1	TGCAGCGTTGAAGATGGGACAGGCCCTGAAGCTTTCTTT	CSVEDGTGPEAFF
NA	TRBJ2-2	NA	TRBV29-1	TGCAGCGTCTCCCCCGGGACTTTGAACACCGGGGAGCTGTTTTTT	CSVSPGTLNTGELFF
NA	TRBJ2-3	NA	TRBV6-4	TGTGCCAGCAGTGCTAATCGATACACAGATACGCAGTATTTT	CASSANRYTDTQYF
NA	TRBJ2-7	NA	TRBV5-8	TGTGCCAGCGAGACCCCCAGGATAAATTCTGCGAAGCAGTACTTC	CASETPRINSAKQYF
NA	TRBJ2-2	NA	TRBV5-1	TGCGCCAGCAGCTTGGACAGGGGGGGGAACACCGGGGAGCTGTTTTTT	CASSLDRGGNTGELFF
NA	TRBJ2-4	NA	TRBV11-2	TGTGCCAGCAGCTTAGATCTCAGTATAAAAGCCAAAAACATTCAGTACTTC	CASSLDLSIKAKNIQYF
NA	TRBJ2-2	TRBD2	TRBV28	TGTGCCAGCAGTTTATGGGGACTAGCGCACACCGGGGAGCTGTTTTTT	CASSLWGLAHTGELFF
NA	TRBJ2-2	NA	TRBV2	TGTGCCAGCAGCCTCCAGACAGCTCGGGAGCTGTTTTTT	CASSLQTARELFF
NA	TRBJ2-1	TRBD2	TRBV5-1	TGCGCCAGCAGCTTGGCCTTGGCGGGGGTTTATGATGAGCAGTTCTTC	CASSLALAGVYDEQFF
once	TRBJ2-7	NA	TRBV6-6	TGTGCCAGCAGTTACCCGGGGGATTCCTACGAGCAGTACTTC	CASSYPGDSYEQYF
once	TRBJ2-1	TRBD2	TRBV5-4	TGTGCCAGCAGCTTCCGACTAGCGGGGGGGGTGGGCAATGAGCAGTTCTTC	CASSFRLAGGVGNEQFF
NA	TRBJ2-5	NA	TRBV5-4	TGTGCCAGCAGCTACAAGGGGGGGGAAGAGACCCAGTACTTC	CASSYKGGEETQYF
once	TRBJ1-1	NA	TRBV28	TGTGCCAGCAGTTTAAATCCAGAGAACACTGAAGCTTTCTTT	CASSLNPENTEAFF
NA	TRBJ2-3	NA	TRBV12-2	TGTGCAAGTCGTCGGCGGGGGGCCACAGATACGCAGTATTTT	CASRRRGATDTQYF
NA	TRBJ2-1	NA	TRBV28	TGTGCCAGCAGTTCAGGAGGTGGGCACAATGAGCAGTTCTTC	CASSSGGGHNEQFF
NA	TRBJ2-1	TRBD1	TRBV6-6	TGTGCCAGCAGTTACGGACAGGGGGCGAATGAGCAGTTCTTC	CASSYGQGANEQFF
once	TRBJ2-1	TRBD2	TRBV18	TGTGCCAGCTCACCTTGGGAGTTAGCGGGATCCAATGAGCAGTTCTTC	CASSPWELAGSNEQFF
NA	TRBJ1-2	NA	TRBV2	TGTGCCAGCATCGTGGGGGGGAGTGGAGGCTACACCTTC	CASIVGGSGGYTF